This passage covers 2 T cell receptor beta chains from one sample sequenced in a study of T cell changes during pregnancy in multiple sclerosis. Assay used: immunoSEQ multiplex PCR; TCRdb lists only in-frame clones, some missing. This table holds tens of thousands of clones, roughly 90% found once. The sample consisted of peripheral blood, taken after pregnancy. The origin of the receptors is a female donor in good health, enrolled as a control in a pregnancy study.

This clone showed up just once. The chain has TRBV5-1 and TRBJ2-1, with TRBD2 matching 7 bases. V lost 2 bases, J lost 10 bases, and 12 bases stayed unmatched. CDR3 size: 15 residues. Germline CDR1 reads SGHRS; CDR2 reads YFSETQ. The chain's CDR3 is CASSLPGGEGEEQFF. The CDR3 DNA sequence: TGCGCCAGCAGCTTACCGGGGGGTGAGGGAGAAGAGCAGTTCTTC.

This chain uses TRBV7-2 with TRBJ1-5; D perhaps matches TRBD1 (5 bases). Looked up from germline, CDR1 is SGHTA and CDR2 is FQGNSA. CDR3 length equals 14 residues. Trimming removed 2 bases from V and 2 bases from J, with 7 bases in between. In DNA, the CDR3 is TGTGCCAGCAGCTTACAGACAGGCAATCAGCCCCAGCATTTT. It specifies CASSLQTGNQPQHF. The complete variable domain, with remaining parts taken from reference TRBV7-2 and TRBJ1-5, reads GAGVSQSPSNKVTEKGKDVELRCDPISGHTALYWYRQSLGQGLEFLIYFQGNSAPDKSGLPSDRFSAERTGGSVSTLTIQRTQQEDSAVYLCASSLQTGNQPQHFGDGTRLSIL.